The TCR beta chain described here comes from a study of naive CD8 T cells in extremely preterm neonates (dated by TCRdb to 2016 to 2017). At the level of the whole study: The adult participants' age range is given as 25-50 years in the abstract but as 20-50 years in the methods. The study compared the TCRbeta CDR3 repertoires of sorted naive CD8+ T cells among four age groups: extremely preterm neonates, term neonates, young children and adults.

TCRbeta CDR3 regions were amplified from genomic DNA by a two-step, bias-controlled multiplex PCR. Primers specific for every TRBV and TRBJ gene segment were included in the multiplex PCR. The immunoSEQ Assay was used to generate the TCRbeta repertoire data. The study's own analysis went as follows. To merge closely related sequences, reads went through filtering and clustering using a relative-frequency ratio and a modified nearest-neighbor algorithm. The V, D and J gene assignments for CDR3 sequences were based on IMGT annotation. Template counts were quantified against synthetic TCR CDR3 analog sequences and normalized for PCR amplification bias. Only unique productive sequences, defined as in-frame CDR3 sequences lacking stop codons, were included in the analyses. The immunoSEQ Analyzer software was used to calculate clonality, defined as 1 minus Pielou's evenness, and iChao1 richness. Statistical tests were run in JMP, with either Student's t-test or a non-parametric test chosen according to Shapiro-Wilk normality results. TCRdb re-hosts the immuneACCESS table, in-frame sequences only. Its copies lack some clones; in the studies checked, an unresolved V gene accounts for under half of them, and the cause for the rest is not known. That table supplies the V and J calls and clone size; D and trimming were determined from the DNA. This sample lists roughly 5,400 clones; around 97% were detected once. The leading ten clones occupy roughly 8.6% of the sample.

Details on this clone: Its specific antigen is unknown. There are no base qualities to consult, and no much larger clone falls within one base.

Beyond this particular receptor, the publication reports: A higher proportion of shared CDR3 nucleotide sequences was found in preterm neonates (roughly 2.7%) than in term neonates (about 0.4%), young children (0.03%) and adults (0.01%). As limitations, the authors pointed to a small sample size and variable productive template counts among preterm samples. Preterm neonates had significantly lower iChao1 richness than all other age groups (p < 0.05) and an even clone distribution, indicating a less rich repertoire. To track T cell development within individuals, the authors urged prospective longitudinal studies of preterm and term neonates. Preterm CDR3s were shorter, with fewer N additions and less junctional trimming, and were closer to germline than those of older groups.

The junction shows trimming of 2 bases on V and 3 bases on J, and the gene matches do not reach 10 bases of it. The CDR3 runs 18 residues from the cysteine to the phenylalanine. The read is trimmed to its CDR3 DNA, 54 bases read in frame from base 1. CDR1 and CDR2 were assigned from the germline V gene as SGHAT and FQNNGV. Peripheral blood was donated by five healthy children aged roughly 16-56 months undergoing elective routine surgery and by five healthy nonsmoking adults. The adult controls were healthy nonsmokers aged roughly 19-55 years, with a median age of 39 years. A FACSAria III cell sorter was used to sort live, Annexin V-negative naive CD8+ T cells (CD3+CD8+CD45RA+CCR7+). Each sample yielded roughly 18,000 to 100,000 sorted naive CD8+ T cells. Ficoll-Paque density gradient centrifugation of diluted blood was used to isolate mononuclear cells. Before sorting, mononuclear cells were cryopreserved in approximately 10% DMSO with about 90% FBS and kept in long-term storage at -150 degrees C. Annexin V and antibodies against CD3, CD8, CCR7 and CD45RA were used to stain the thawed cells. The DNeasy Blood and Tissue Kit was used to extract genomic DNA from snap-frozen pellets of sorted cells.

The TCR sequence derives from a human donor in good health. The rearrangement joined TRBV11-2 to TRBJ2-5; the central 12 bases match TRBD2. The specimen sequenced was naive CD8+ T cells from blood. DNA sequence: TGTGCCAGCAGCTTAAGACTAGCGGGAGTTTCAGGGGAAGAGACCCAGTACTTC. Translated, it gives CASSLRLAGVSGEETQYF.